One and the same sample provided the 9 T cell receptor beta chains below, sequenced in a study of CD8 T cells in ankylosing spondylitis. General observations from the study: A TCR beta motif made of about 8 highly homologous variants seemed typical of ankylosing spondylitis blood.

These TCRs' antigens remain unknown. One entry per CDR3 protein, called by TCRdb with MiXCR from the 5' RACE reads. This table has more than 300,000 distinct CDR3 sequences, around 8% appearing once. The sequencing sample was made of blood, either unsorted or a sorted T cell fraction (not recorded which). These receptors were taken from a male donor with ankylosing spondylitis.

In its sample, this clonotype was seen many times. V usage is TRBV29-1 and J usage is TRBJ2-7; D unresolved. CDR1 SQVTM and CDR2 ANQGSEA come from the germline V gene. V shed 3 bases and J shed 2 bases, with 14 bases lying between them. The CDR3 contains 14 residues. CDR3 nucleotide sequence: TGCAGCGTTGAGGGTGGAGATACGACCTACGAGCAGTACTTC. Translated, it gives CSVEGGDTTYEQYF.

This clonotype has ten or more counts. V gene TRBV5-1 combines with J gene TRBJ2-7; maybe TRBD1 (6 bases). CDR1 is SGHRS and CDR2 is YFSETQ in the germline V gene. V dropped 0 bases and J dropped 1 base, with 11 bases sitting between them. The CDR3 has 15 residues. This CDR3 is CASSLEGGVSYEQYF. CDR3 nucleotides: TGCGCCAGCAGCTTGGAAGGGGGAGTTTCCTACGAGCAGTACTTC.

This clonotype has only a few counts. The J gene is TRBJ1-1, the V gene TRBV28; weak D call: TRBD1 (5 bases). Trimming removed 4 bases at V and 7 bases at J, with 19 bases between. From germline, CDR1 is MDHEN and CDR2 SYDVKM. The CDR3 totals 15 residues. CDR3 loop: CASSSRGVRPLEAFF. CDR3 bases: TGTGCCAGCAGTTCCCGGGGGGTCCGGCCACTTGAAGCTTTCTTT.

The sample holds a few counts of this clonotype. As DNA, the CDR3 is TGTGCCACCGCCGGACTAGCGGGAGAAATAAATGAGCAGTTCTTC. Protein product: CATAGLAGEINEQFF. The chain couples TRBV14 to TRBJ2-1; 13 bases match TRBD2. Germline CDR1 SGHDN, CDR2 FVKESK. The J segment lost 7 bases and the V segment lost 10 bases, leaving 10 bases of the junction unmatched. The CDR3 sequence is 15 residues long.

The chain recombines TRBV7-6 with TRBJ2-7, with D hard to call. The V end was cut by 1 base, the J end by 2 bases, with 15 bases between. The CDR3 loop spans 16 amino acids. CDR1 and CDR2 (germline): SGHVS, FNYEAQ. The CDR3 DNA reads TGTGCCAGCAGCTTAGGGCCCACTGGCGGTCCCTACGAGCAGTACTTC. The encoded protein is CASSLGPTGGPYEQYF.

This chain links TRBV25-1 with TRBJ1-5, with unresolved D. The length of the CDR3 is 14 residues. Germline CDR1 and CDR2: MGHDK and SYGVNS. Deletions cut 6 bases from V and 1 base from J, with 10 bases between. The CDR3 loop reads CASSKSVSNQPQHF. Written as DNA, the CDR3 is TGTGCCAGCAGCAAAAGTGTAAGCAATCAGCCCCAGCATTTT.

This clonotype appeared a few times. The rearrangement joins TRBV19 to TRBJ2-5; a weak D match, TRBD2 (6 bases). Trimming pared 0 bases from V and 5 bases from J, leaving 13 bases between. This CDR3 region has 15 residues. From germline, CDR1 is LNHDA and CDR2 SQIVND (reference sequence). CDR3 DNA sequence: TGTGCCAGTAGTATAGAGGGAAGGGGACTGGAGACCCAGTACTTC. Amino acids: CASSIEGRGLETQYF.

This clonotype was found many times. The V gene is TRBV5-5, the J gene TRBJ1-4, with TRBD1 matching over 8 bases. The CDR3 covers 13 residues. CDR1 is SGHKS, CDR2 YYEKEE, per germline (reference sequence). The trim removed 3 bases at V and 7 bases at J, leaving 2 bases unmatched. The CDR3 DNA is TGTGCCAGCAGCTGGGGGACAGGTGAAAAACTGTTTTTT. As protein: CASSWGTGEKLFF.

Many counts were recorded for this clonotype. The chain has TRBV5-1 and TRBJ2-7; no reliable D call. V was pared by 4 bases and J by 0 bases, with 5 bases between. CDR3 length equals 12 residues. CDR1 is SGHRS and CDR2 is YFSETQ in the germline V gene. The CDR3 reads CASSQVSYEQYF. The CDR3 DNA reads TGCGCCAGCAGCCAGGTCTCCTACGAGCAGTACTTC.